This T cell receptor beta chain was captured in a study of neoadjuvant anti-PD-1 for oral cavity cancer. Only a few counts were recorded for this clone. Its antigen is undetermined. Study-wide results and limits: Higher pretreatment blood Treg/Th17 ratios correlated with higher pretreatment blood and lower post-treatment tumor TCRbeta clonality.

Method: immunoSEQ multiplex PCR; TCRdb's copy keeps in-frame clones and lacks some. In the table there are around 13,000 clones, about 63% of which are singletons. The clonotype was recovered from a person aged 35-79 years with oral cavity squamous cell carcinoma. The material was PBMCs, obtained before nivolumab (anti-PD-1) treatment.

The CDR3 region has the DNA TGTGCCAGCAGTCCGTACGACCCCGGACAGAGCTACGAGCAGTACTTC. Its translation is CASSPYDPGQSYEQYF. V and J are TRBV27 and TRBJ2-7; tentatively, D is TRBD1 (6 bases). The CDR3 has 16 amino acids. Trimming took off 5 bases at V and 3 bases at J, with 20 bases between the two ends. The germline gives CDR1 MNHEY, CDR2 SMNVEV (reference sequence).